The TCR beta chain under discussion was sequenced for a study of blood T cell repertoires in COVID-19 (dated by TCRdb to about 2020). About the full investigation: Samples from collaborators originated in the United States, Italy and Spain and spanned both the acute and convalescent phases of COVID-19. The material from the prospective study consisted of cDNA or gDNA derived from T cells, B-cell-depleted T cells, or PBMCs. Subjects who had been exposed to COVID-19, were actively infected with it, or had recovered from it provided the deeply sampled blood TCRbeta repertoires that made up the dataset. The repertoires were released in a freely available public database meant as a resource for research on the immune response to SARS-CoV-2. The samples were drawn from the first 160 participants of the ongoing ImmuneRACE study and from 950 to 1,500 subjects provided by 6 global collaborators. Sample metadata almost always included a de-identified subject ID, COVID-19 status, age in years and sex. Where HLA class I and class II types were available, the types were taken from metadata supplied by the sample provider, not from assay-based typing. What the research found in general, with its limitations: Clinical and demographic metadata were provided uncurated, with the amount varying by source and participant.

The immunoSEQ Assay, a bias-controlled multiplex PCR, was used to amplify TCRbeta CDR3 regions from genomic DNA. Processing in the source paper ran as follows. The number of nucleated cells in each sample was estimated from the amplification of reference gene primers within the assay. To quantify the absolute abundance of each unique TCRbeta CDR3 rearrangement, sequence reads were collapsed and filtered. For each sample, productive Simpson clonality was calculated as the square root of Simpson's diversity index over productive rearrangements. The source is immuneACCESS, and TCRdb retained only in-frame sequences with V and J called. Part of the clones is not carried over; for the studies checked, unresolved V genes explain less than half of this, and the remainder is unexplained. The V and J calls and clone size are taken from that table; D and trimming were inferred from the DNA. Present in this sample are 70,000 or so clones, roughly four fifths of which were seen just once. The ten most abundant clones make up approximately 6% of the sample.

Each collaborating institution followed its own protocols to collect whole blood in K2EDTA tubes. For TCRbeta analysis, collaborators shipped samples in one of three forms: frozen whole blood, isolated PBMCs, or DNA extracted from either of those sample types. Germline trimming: 8 bases from V, 4 bases from J; junction bases outside gene matches: 7. Reading from cysteine to phenylalanine, the CDR3 counts 13 amino acids. CDR3 DNA only is kept here, 39 bases in frame from base 1. CDR1 and CDR2, per the germline V gene, are SQVTM and ANQGSEA. Remarks on this clone: This clone's antigen is unknown. No base quality information exists; no much larger clone differs at one position.

The sequence is built from TRBV29-1 and TRBJ1-2, and 10 junction bases match TRBD1. Sequences were obtained from peripheral blood. The clonotype comes from a woman aged 60-70 years with acute or convalescent COVID-19. The CDR3 sequence is CSPRGQGIYGYTF. At the DNA level, the sequence is TGCAGCCCTCGGGGACAGGGGATCTATGGCTACACCTTC. Supplemented by the reference TRBV29-1 and TRBJ1-2 proteins around the CDR3, the complete variable domain is SAVISQKPSRDICQRGTSLTIQCQVDSQVTMMFWYRQQPGQSLTLIATANQGSEATYESGFVIDKFPISRPNLTFSTLTVSNMSPEDSSIYLCSPRGQGIYGYTFGSGTRLTVV.